The present entry profiles one T cell receptor (beta chain) with its context. Germline CDR1 ENHRY, CDR2 SYGVKD. The CDR3 is 14 residues long. V gave up 0 bases and J gave up 5 bases, with 10 bases separating them. The use of a sample-barcoded 5' primer and a J-beta primer mix characterized a second PCR of about 7 to 12 cycles. Each CDR3 protein gets one entry after TCRdb re-called the 5' RACE reads with MiXCR. The sample has approximately 800,000 distinct CDR3 sequences, 55% to 75% seen once. The data were obtained in a study of blood T cells in healthy people across ages. The rearrangement uses TRBV10-3 and TRBJ1-2, with D perhaps TRBD1 (6 bases). This sequence was found in a man aged 30 to 45 in good health. Sequences were obtained from blood. CDR3 coding DNA: TGTGCCATCAGTGAGTCAAAGGGACAATATGGCTACACCTTC. Protein sequence: CAISESKGQYGYTF.